The rows below give T cell receptor beta chains drawn from one sample of a study of blood T cell repertoires in COVID-19. Measured with immunoSEQ multiplex PCR; TCRdb has only the in-frame clones, and not every one. Of some 150,000 clones in the sample, just over 85% were seen once. Sequenced input: peripheral blood. The receptors stem from a man between 65 and 80 years old with acute or convalescent COVID-19. CDR3s include the opening cysteine and the closing phenylalanine or tryptophan. The D gene is left open where the match is weak. A clone size is listed for some rows: how often the clone was seen (once, few, many), or a class if it is expanded.

d_call clone_size j_call cdr3_length v_call cdr3_aa cdr3_nt
TRBD2 . TRBJ2-1 14 TRBV6-2/TRBV6-3 CASSLGLARTEQFF TGTGCCAGCAGCTTGGGACTAGCGAGGACTGAGCAGTTCTTC
. few TRBJ1-2 15 TRBV7-8 CASSLVGRSDYGYTF TGTGCCAGCAGCTTAGTTGGGAGGTCAGACTATGGCTACACCTTC
. . TRBJ1-1 15 TRBV6-6 CASSLQGVVNTEAFF TGTGCCAGCAGTCTACAGGGAGTTGTGAACACTGAAGCTTTCTTT
. . TRBJ2-7 15 TRBV10-1 CASSEGAESAYEQYF TGCGCCAGCAGTGAGGGGGCGGAATCTGCCTACGAGCAGTACTTC
. few TRBJ2-7 10 TRBV21-1 CASSIGEQYF TGTGCCAGCAGCATCGGGGAGCAGTACTTC
. . TRBJ1-2 13 TRBV11-2 CASSLAPLYGYTF TGTGCCAGCAGCTTAGCTCCTCTTTATGGCTACACCTTC
TRBD1 few TRBJ2-7 15 TRBV4-1 CASSHGDRGTYEQYF TGCGCCAGCAGCCATGGGGACAGGGGCACCTACGAGCAGTACTTC
. . TRBJ2-7 15 TRBV3-1/TRBV3-2 CASSQGPELPYEQYF TGTGCCAGCAGCCAAGGGCCAGAATTGCCCTACGAGCAGTACTTC
TRBD2 once TRBJ2-7 15 TRBV11-3 CASSLAGGPSYEQYF TGTGCCAGCAGCTTGGCGGGAGGGCCTTCCTACGAGCAGTACTTC
. few TRBJ2-3 11 TRBV2 CASTSADTQYF TGTGCCAGCACTTCGGCAGATACGCAGTATTTT
. few TRBJ1-5 13 TRBV6-5 CASSNTGYQPQHF TGTGCCAGCAGTAACACAGGGTACCAGCCCCAGCATTTT
. . TRBJ1-1 13 TRBV20-1 CSASEQVNTEAFF TGCAGTGCTAGTGAACAGGTGAACACTGAAGCTTTCTTT
TRBD2 . TRBJ2-5 16 TRBV25-1 CASSEVWSGSVETQYF TGTGCCAGCAGTGAAGTCTGGAGCGGGAGTGTGGAGACCCAGTACTTC
. . TRBJ2-3 13 TRBV7-3 CASSLTITDTQYF TGTGCCAGCAGCTTAACCATCACAGATACGCAGTATTTT
. few TRBJ1-1 14 TRBV5-4 CASSLDRLNTEAFF TGTGCCAGCAGCTTGGACAGGCTGAACACTGAAGCTTTCTTT
. . TRBJ2-7 14 TRBV18 CASSPGGTGIEQYF TGTGCCAGCTCACCAGGGGGGACCGGTATAGAGCAGTACTTC
TRBD2 . TRBJ2-3 16 TRBV19 CASSARLAGVGDTQYF TGTGCCAGTAGTGCCCGACTAGCGGGAGTAGGAGATACGCAGTATTTT
TRBD1 . TRBJ1-2 13 TRBV7-9 CASSFRDRGERTF TGTGCCAGCAGCTTCCGGGACAGGGGGGAAAGGACCTTC
TRBD2 . TRBJ2-3 20 TRBV10-3 CAIATRGGTSGRAPTDTQYF TGTGCCATCGCTACGCGGGGGGGGACTAGCGGGAGGGCCCCCACAGATACGCAGTATTTT
TRBD1 few TRBJ2-7 13 TRBV25-1 CASEQGAGYEQYF TGTGCCAGCGAACAGGGGGCCGGCTACGAGCAGTACTTC
. few TRBJ2-1 15 TRBV4-1 CASSQDKNFVDEQFF TGCGCCAGCAGCCAAGATAAGAACTTCGTCGATGAGCAGTTCTTC
TRBD2 . TRBJ2-2 18 TRBV27 CASSSPGLAGVNTGELFF TGTGCCAGCAGTTCCCCGGGACTAGCGGGAGTAAACACCGGGGAGCTGTTTTTT
. once TRBJ2-7 12 TRBV29-1 CSVGQPGGEQYF TGCAGCGTTGGGCAGCCTGGCGGCGAGCAGTACTTC
TRBD2 . TRBJ2-1 16 TRBV5-4 CASSLSLAGQYNEQFF TGTGCCAGCAGCTTGTCACTAGCGGGCCAATACAATGAGCAGTTCTTC
TRBD1 . TRBJ2-5 16 TRBV18 CASSPLQGDIVETQYF TGTGCCAGCTCACCTTTACAGGGGGATATAGTAGAGACCCAGTACTTC
TRBD1 . TRBJ2-7 13 TRBV10-3 CASRDSLSHEQYF TGTGCCAGCCGGGACAGTTTGTCCCACGAGCAGTACTTC
. . TRBJ1-1 11 TRBV6-6 CASSYGGEAFF TGTGCCAGCAGTTACGGAGGGGAAGCTTTCTTT
. . TRBJ1-5 14 TRBV9 CASSVEGGNQPQHF TGTGCCAGCAGCGTAGAAGGGGGCAATCAGCCCCAGCATTTT
TRBD1 . TRBJ1-4 16 TRBV6-6 CASSYGDSGTNEKLFF TGTGCCAGCAGTTACGGGGACAGTGGAACTAATGAAAAACTGTTTTTT